The text below deals with one TCR beta chain. Germline V CDR1 and CDR2: SGHAT, FQDESV (reference sequence). The V segment lost 4 bases and the J segment 2 bases; nucleotides outside the gene matches: 7. The CDR3 contains 16 residues. Original methodology: Estimated nucleated cell counts came from reference gene primer amplification. Repertoires were generated with immunoSEQ multiplex PCR, while TCRdb's copy carries only in-frame clones and drops some. That table gives V, J and clone size, and the DNA gave D and trimming. The table records a few hundred thousand clones, around 80% of them present only once. The sample is drawn from a study of blood T cell repertoires in COVID-19.

The chain links TRBV11-1 to TRBJ2-2, with TRBD1 matching 7 bases. The sequencing input was peripheral blood. This clonotype originated in a man aged 25-45 years with active or convalescent COVID-19. The CDR3 protein is CASSYRQGLNTGELFF. In DNA, the CDR3 is TGTGCCAGCAGCTACCGACAGGGCCTTAACACCGGGGAGCTGTTTTTT.